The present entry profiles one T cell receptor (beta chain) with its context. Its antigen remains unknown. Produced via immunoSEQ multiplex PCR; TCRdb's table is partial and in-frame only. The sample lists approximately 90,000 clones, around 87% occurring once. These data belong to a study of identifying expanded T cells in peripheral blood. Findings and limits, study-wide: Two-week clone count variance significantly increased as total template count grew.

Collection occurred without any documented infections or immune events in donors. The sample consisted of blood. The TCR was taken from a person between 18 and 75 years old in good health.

The CDR3 DNA reads as TGTGCCAGCAGTCCCGGGACAGGGATTAATCAGCCCCAGCATTTT. This gives the protein CASSPGTGINQPQHF. This chain connects TRBV7-2 to TRBJ1-5; 9 bases fit TRBD1. This CDR3 is built from 15 residues. Germline V gives CDR1 SGHTA, CDR2 FQGNSA. V shed 6 bases, J shed 4 bases, and the junction held 7 bases outside the gene matches.